The 30 T cell receptor beta chains below were found in one sample sequenced in a study of beta chain features in type 1 diabetes. Study-wide results and caveats: There was a moderate but significant shortening of TCRB CDR3s in all four CD4+ subsets of Type 1 diabetes patients.

All of the isolated RNA was reverse transcribed, so expressed TCRB transcripts were sequenced. The repertoire was sequenced with immunoSEQ multiplex PCR; TCRdb's copy has only in-frame clones and lacks some. The sample consists of 350,000 to 450,000 clones, 10% to 15% of them appearing once. These receptors lack a known antigen. The sequenced material came from naive CD4+ T cells from blood. These receptors all stem from a woman in her late teens or twenties with type 1 diabetes.

This clone has a handful of counts. The J gene is TRBJ1-2, the V gene TRBV25-1; perhaps TRBD1 as D (5 bases). This CDR3 spans 14 amino acids. The germline V and J ends were trimmed by 2 bases and 8 bases, with 15 bases remaining between them. Germline CDR1 MGHDK, CDR2 SYGVNS. CDR3 sequence: CASSERSRAWGYTF. The CDR3 region has the DNA TGTGCCAGCAGTGAACGGTCCAGGGCCTGGGGCTACACCTTC.

This clone was seen more than once but under ten times. This sample also contains other DNA sequences that code for the same CDR3. The chain is built from TRBV7-9 and TRBJ2-7, with 8 bases fitting TRBD1. Germline CDR1 SEHNR, CDR2 FQNEAQ (reference sequence). V dropped 5 bases and J dropped 2; count of bases not matched to a gene: 5. This CDR3 is built from 14 residues. CDR3 sequence: CASSPSGGPYEQYF. DNA of the CDR3: TGTGCCAGCAGCCCCTCAGGGGGCCCCTACGAGCAGTACTTC.

The chain has TRBV4-3 and TRBJ1-2; D is perhaps TRBD1 (6 bases). CDR3 size: 16 residues. Germline V gives CDR1 LGHNA, CDR2 YSLEER. Trimming took 1 base from V and 8 from J, leaving 20 bases between them. The CDR3 loop is CASSQGLPGQPYGYTF. CDR3 nucleotide sequence: TGCGCCAGCAGCCAAGGACTTCCTGGACAGCCCTACGGCTACACCTTC.

The chain is built from TRBV20-1 and TRBJ1-2; possibly TRBD1 for D (6 bases). The V and J ends lost 4 bases and 7 bases respectively, with 7 bases between them. Germline V CDR1 and CDR2: DFQATT, SNEGSKA (reference sequence). The length of the CDR3 is 10 residues. The CDR3 nucleotides are TGCAGTGCTACAGGGGTTGGCTACACCTTC. Amino acids: CSATGVGYTF.

The chain combines TRBV4-1 with TRBJ2-5, with D possibly being TRBD1 (5 bases). The CDR3 sequence is 16 residues long. The V and J ends lost 6 bases and 2 bases respectively, with 19 bases between them. Per germline, CDR1 MGHRA and CDR2 YSYEKL. This CDR3 is CASRRWTLPGQETQYF. CDR3 DNA sequence: TGCGCCAGCAGACGATGGACACTCCCTGGGCAAGAGACCCAGTACTTC.

This clone was observed a few times. The chain uses TRBV4-3 and TRBJ2-6; 8 bases agree with TRBD2. Looked up from germline, CDR1 is LGHNA and CDR2 is YSLEER. The CDR3 is 17 amino acids. After removal of 0 bases from V and 2 bases from J, the junction contained 3 bases not matched to a gene. Here the CDR3 DNA reads TGCGCCAGCAGCCAAGATACAGCGGGGGCTGGGGCCAACGTCCTGACTTTC. Translated: CASSQDTAGAGANVLTF.

The chain uses TRBV9 and TRBJ1-2; 7 bases line up with TRBD1. The CDR3 has 14 amino acids. After removal of 0 bases from V and 3 bases from J, the junction contained 2 bases not matched to a gene. Per the germline V gene, CDR1 is SGDLS and CDR2 is YYNGEE. CDR3 sequence reads: CASSVEGADYGYTF. The CDR3, as DNA: TGTGCCAGCAGCGTAGAGGGGGCGGACTATGGCTACACCTTC. The full variable domain, with the rest looked up from reference TRBV9 and TRBJ1-2, is DSGVTQTPKHLITATGQRVTLRCSPRSGDLSVYWYQQSLDQGLQFLIQYYNGEERAKGNILERFSAQQFPDLHSELNLSSLELGDSALYFCASSVEGADYGYTFGSGTRLTVV.

This chain links TRBV15 with TRBJ1-2; D call uncertain. Germline CDR1 LNHNV, CDR2 YYDKDF (reference sequence). V lost 0 bases to trimming and J lost 0 bases, with 11 bases between them. The CDR3 runs to 16 residues. The CDR3 bases are TGTGCCACCAGCAGAGATAGCGGTCCCGCTAACTATGGCTACACCTTC. Residues: CATSRDSGPANYGYTF.

This clone occurred a few times. The V gene is TRBV29-1, the J gene TRBJ2-6; the D is unclear. Trimming stripped 7 bases from V and 0 bases from J, with 7 bases between. This CDR3 has 13 amino acids. Germline V gene data show CDR1 as SQVTM and CDR2 as ANQGSEA. The CDR3 protein is CSGRDSGANVLTF. CDR3 in DNA: TGCAGCGGTCGAGACTCTGGGGCCAACGTCCTGACTTTC.

V usage is TRBV5-4 and J usage is TRBJ2-2; D may be TRBD2 (7 bases). V was pared by 0 bases and J by 4 bases, with 16 bases between. CDR1 is SGHNT, CDR2 YYREEE, per germline (reference sequence). This CDR3 comprises 17 residues. Here the CDR3 reads CASSLARGGSLTGELFF. The DNA for the CDR3 is TGTGCCAGCAGCTTGGCCAGGGGCGGGAGTCTCACCGGGGAGCTGTTTTTT.

This clone has a handful of counts. The rearrangement links TRBV11-2 to TRBJ2-7; the match to TRBD1 covers 9 bases. Per the germline V gene, CDR1 is SGHAT and CDR2 is FQNNGV. The trim removed 4 bases at V and 0 bases at J, leaving 7 bases unmatched. The CDR3 loop spans 16 amino acids. This CDR3 is CASSSSPGQGSYEQYF. The CDR3 nucleotides are TGTGCCAGCAGCTCGAGTCCGGGACAGGGCTCCTACGAGCAGTACTTC.

The rearrangement links TRBV29-1 to TRBJ1-2, with TRBD1 identical over 7 bases. The V and J ends lost 3 bases and 9 bases, in that order; junction bases with no gene match: 7. There are 12 residues in the CDR3. Germline CDR1 is SQVTM and CDR2 is ANQGSEA. CDR3 nucleotide sequence: TGCAGCGTTGAGAGGGGGCAGGAAAGCTACACCTTC. Amino acids: CSVERGQESYTF.

The chain recombines TRBV4-1 with TRBJ2-1; TRBD2 is a possible D gene (5 bases). Germline CDR1 and CDR2: MGHRA and YSYEKL. The CDR3 consists of 15 residues. Trimming pared 3 bases from V and 4 bases from J, leaving 13 bases between. CDR3 residues: CASSHDLAPYNEQFF. The CDR3 DNA reads as TGCGCCAGCAGCCACGATCTAGCCCCATACAATGAGCAGTTCTTC.

This clone has only a few counts. The chain joins TRBV7-6 to TRBJ2-7; D is uncertain. The germline gives CDR1 SGHVS, CDR2 FNYEAQ. V lost 8 bases and J 6 bases, leaving 17 bases between the germline ends. This CDR3 contains 13 residues. In nucleotides, the CDR3 is TGTGCCAGCTCCTTCTTTTTTCAGGCCGAGCAGTACTTC. Protein: CASSFFFQAEQYF. Filled out from reference TRBV7-6 and TRBJ2-7, the complete variable domain reads GAGVSQSPRYKVTKRGQDVALRCDPISGHVSLYWYRQALGQGPEFLTYFNYEAQQDKSGLPNDRFSAERPEGSISTLTIQRTEQRDSAMYRCASSFFFQAEQYFGPGTRLTVT.

Note on this clone: Within the sample, other DNA sequences also encode this same CDR3. The chain links TRBV30 to TRBJ2-1; D might be TRBD1 (6 bases). CDR3 length: 13 residues. CDR1 GTSNPN and CDR2 SVGIG come from the germline V gene (reference sequence). The ends were cut back, 2 bases at V and 4 bases at J, with 9 bases in the middle. CDR3: CAWSLGAYNEQFF. The CDR3 nucleotides read TGTGCCTGGAGTCTGGGGGCGTACAATGAGCAGTTCTTC. Full variable domain (rest looked up from reference TRBV30 and TRBJ2-1): SQTIHQWPATLVQPVGSPLSLECTVEGTSNPNLYWYRQAAGRGLQLLFYSVGIGQISSEVPQNLSASRPQDRQFILSSKKLLLSDSGFYLCAWSLGAYNEQFFGPGTRLTVL.

The chain couples TRBV10-3 to TRBJ1-2, with D possibly being TRBD1 (5 bases). Trimming left V 6 bases short and J 8 bases short, with 16 bases between. The germline CDR1 and CDR2 sequences are ENHRY and SYGVKD. The CDR3 sequence is 13 residues long. The CDR3 DNA reads TGTGCCATCAGGAACCGGGACTCCCACGGCTACACCTTC. It encodes CAIRNRDSHGYTF.

In its sample, this clone was seen a few times. The genes are TRBV7-3 and TRBJ1-2, with a possible D match to TRBD1 (6 bases). This CDR3 spans 14 amino acids. Germline V CDR1 and CDR2: SGHTA, FQGTGA. Deletions cut 8 bases from V and 2 bases from J, with 15 bases between. The CDR3 DNA is TGTGCCAGCGGAGGAGGACAGACAAACTATGGCTACACCTTC. Translating it yields CASGGGQTNYGYTF.

This clone was detected only a few times. V is TRBV28 and J is TRBJ2-3; 9 nucleotides agree with TRBD1. The ends lost 6 bases at V and 2 bases at J; junction bases unmatched: 9. Germline V lookup: CDR1 MDHEN, CDR2 SYDVKM. The CDR3 consists of 16 residues. The CDR3 nucleotides are TGTGCCAGCAGCCCGTGGGACAGGGTACCCACAGATACGCAGTATTTT. Protein: CASSPWDRVPTDTQYF.

This chain uses TRBV7-9 with TRBJ2-7; D might be TRBD2 (6 bases). The germline gives CDR1 SEHNR, CDR2 FQNEAQ (reference sequence). The CDR3 spans 14 residues. Trimming cost V 5 bases and J 7 bases, with 18 bases left between them. CDR3 coding DNA: TGTGCCAGCAGCCCTAAGACAGCTCGGGGGGAGCAGTACTTC. Translated: CASSPKTARGEQYF.

The chain uses TRBV2 and TRBJ1-1; 8 bases fit TRBD1. This CDR3 has 14 amino acids. Per germline, CDR1 SNHLY and CDR2 FYNNEI. J was trimmed by 5 bases and V by 6 bases; bases with no gene match: 8. The CDR3 reads CASSDDRGLTEAFF. The CDR3, as DNA: TGTGCCAGCAGCGACGACAGGGGTCTGACTGAAGCTTTCTTT.

The chain uses TRBV28 and TRBJ2-1, with TRBD2 matching over 7 bases. CDR1 is MDHEN, CDR2 SYDVKM, per germline. The CDR3 contains 16 residues. V lost 7 bases, J lost 5 bases, and 14 bases stayed unmatched. The CDR3 DNA is TGTGCCAGCAATCCCGCAAGGCTAGCGGACCACAATGAGCAGTTCTTC. Its translation: CASNPARLADHNEQFF.

The gene calls are TRBV25-1 and TRBJ2-2, with 12 bases identical to TRBD2. The CDR3 sequence is 17 residues long. Germline CDR1 MGHDK, CDR2 SYGVNS. The J segment lost 9 bases and the V segment lost 5 bases, leaving 13 bases of the junction unmatched. DNA for the CDR3: TGTGCCAGCAGTCCACGGACTAGCGGGAACATAGGCCGGGAGCTGTTTTTT. Translation gives CASSPRTSGNIGRELFF.

The rearrangement links TRBV18 to TRBJ2-3; TRBD1 might be the D (6 bases). The CDR3 length is 13 residues. Trimming took 6 bases from V and 0 from J, leaving 7 bases between them. Looked up from germline, CDR1 is KGHSH and CDR2 is LQKENI. CDR3 region: CASSDRSTDTQYF. The DNA of the CDR3 is TGTGCCAGCTCGGACAGAAGCACAGATACGCAGTATTTT.

The chain uses TRBV2 and TRBJ2-4; D perhaps matches TRBD2 (6 bases). The CDR3 consists of 15 residues. V was clipped by 4 bases and J by 2 bases, with 12 bases between them. Germline CDR1 reads SNHLY; CDR2 reads FYNNEI. The CDR3, as DNA: TGTGCCAGCAGTGTTCAATGGACTACCAAAAACATTCAGTACTTC. It yields the protein CASSVQWTTKNIQYF. The whole variable domain, filled in from reference TRBV2 and TRBJ2-4, reads EPEVTQTPSHQVTQMGQEVILRCVPISNHLYFYWYRQILGQKVEFLVSFYNNEISEKSEIFDDQFSVERPDGSNFTLKIRSTKLEDSAMYFCASSVQWTTKNIQYFGAGTRLSVL.

The chain employs TRBV7-6 and TRBJ2-1; D is possibly TRBD1 (6 bases). CDR3 length equals 15 residues. Germline-derived CDR1 and CDR2 are SGHVS and FNYEAQ. Trimming removed 1 base from V and 9 bases from J, with 16 bases in between. CDR3 in amino acids: CASSLGDIAVGEQFF. CDR3 bases: TGTGCCAGCAGCTTAGGGGACATTGCGGTGGGTGAGCAGTTCTTC. Complete variable domain (other parts from reference TRBV7-6 and TRBJ2-1): GAGVSQSPRYKVTKRGQDVALRCDPISGHVSLYWYRQALGQGPEFLTYFNYEAQQDKSGLPNDRFSAERPEGSISTLTIQRTEQRDSAMYRCASSLGDIAVGEQFFGPGTRLTVL.

J is TRBJ1-5 and V is TRBV25-1; 7 nucleotides line up with TRBD1. The length of the CDR3 is 15 residues. In germline, CDR1 is MGHDK, CDR2 SYGVNS. J gave up 3 bases and V 4 bases, and 6 bases lay outside the gene matches. CDR3 amino acids: CASSGPGTVNQPQHF. Here the CDR3 DNA reads TGTGCCAGCAGTGGGCCCGGGACAGTCAATCAGCCCCAGCATTTT. Combining the CDR3 with reference TRBV25-1 and TRBJ1-5 gives the whole variable domain EADIYQTPRYLVIGTGKKITLECSQTMGHDKMYWYQQDPGMELHLIHYSYGVNSTEKGDLSSESTVSRIRTEHFPLTLESARPSHTSQYLCASSGPGTVNQPQHFGDGTRLSIL.

The table lists this clone with a few counts. The rearrangement uses TRBV18 and TRBJ2-1; the match to TRBD2 covers 10 bases. This CDR3 spans 14 amino acids. After removal of 3 bases from V and 6 bases from J, the junction contained 2 bases not matched to a gene. Germline assignment: CDR1 KGHSH and CDR2 LQKENI. CDR3 coding DNA: TGTGCCAGCTCACCTACTAGCGGGACCAATGAGCAGTTCTTC. Protein product: CASSPTSGTNEQFF.

The rearrangement joins TRBV18 to TRBJ1-5; 8 positions agree with TRBD1. The length of the CDR3 is 14 residues. Germline CDR1 is KGHSH and CDR2 is LQKENI. With V trimmed by 10 bases and J by 7 bases, 12 bases remained unmatched. CDR3 DNA: TGTGCCACCGAAAATGGACAGGGTAAACAGCCCCAGCATTTT. This gives the protein CATENGQGKQPQHF.

This clone appeared a few times. The genes are TRBV29-1 and TRBJ1-1; TRBD1 agrees at 10 bases. The CDR3 consists of 13 residues. CDR1 and CDR2 from the germline V gene are SQVTM and ANQGSEA. The trim removed 7 bases at V and 4 bases at J, leaving 6 bases unmatched. CDR3 DNA: TGCAGCGCAGGGACAGGGGCGGCCACTGAAGCTTTCTTT. Its protein product is CSAGTGAATEAFF.

This clone showed up just a few times. This chain uses TRBV29-1 with TRBJ2-5, with a weak D call TRBD1 (6 bases). With the DNA end fitting TRBJ2-7 better, the J assignment may be wrong. The CDR3 covers 11 residues. The germline V gene encodes CDR1 SQVTM and CDR2 ANQGSEA. CDR3 sequence reads: CSVGRGYEQYF. The CDR3 DNA reads TGCAGCGTTGGCAGGGGATACGAGCAGTACTTC.